Listed here is a single T cell receptor beta chain. This clonotype has more than one count but fewer than ten. No cognate antigen has been identified for it. Base qualities are missing; no much larger clone stands one base away. Looking up the germline V gene yields CDR1 MRHNA and CDR2 SNTAGT. Including the terminal cysteine and phenylalanine, the CDR3 comprises 14 residues. Just CDR3 DNA is preserved here, 42 bases in frame from base 1. The V end gives up 6 bases and the J end 6 bases, leaving 3 bases in the junction not matched to a gene. Sequenced on an Illumina NovaSeq 6000. Using 5'RACE with constant-segment primers, TCRalpha and TCRbeta cDNA libraries were constructed, with sample barcodes and unique molecular identifiers added in the process. Trizol reagent was used to extract RNA from every sample. Amplification of the libraries took two PCR steps, and the second step added a second sample barcode plus Illumina TruSeq adapters. Sequencing of the libraries was done on an Illumina NovaSeq, producing 2 x 150 bp paired-end reads. As for how the authors treated the data: With migec v1.2.7, reads were demultiplexed and then collapsed into UMI-guided consensus sequences. Using mixcr v2.1.11, UMI consensuses were aligned to TRA and TRB V and J templates and then assembled into clonotypes. Expanded or contracted clonotypes were those called significant by both edgeR and NoisET, with noise models trained on biological replicates. For edgeR calls, a false discovery rate-adjusted p below 0.01 and a log2 fold-change threshold of 1 were applied. As an exploratory analysis of dynamics, max-normalized trajectories of the 1000 most abundant clonotypes were examined with PCA combined with hierarchical clustering. Separately sequenced CD4+ and CD8+ repertoires were used to assign a CD4 or CD8 phenotype to each responding clone. The public sequencing data were trimmed at Q25 with fastp and processed into clonotypes with MiXCR by TCRdb, which kept only in-frame beta chains. CDR3 protein sequences are deduplicated, and each keeps its most common genes and DNA. The V and J calls reflect TCRdb's pipeline rather than the authors' work. The table for this sample lists 70,000 to 100,000 distinct CDR3 sequences; over 13% of them were counted only once. The ten largest clones add up to 39% of the sample.

The sample belongs to a study of T-cell memory formation after mild COVID-19 (dated by TCRdb to 2020 to 2023). Regarding the research as a whole: TCR sequence clusters from the two donors were found to be largely donor specific. In two donors, T-cell clones that expanded and contracted after mild COVID-19 were tracked by sequencing TCRalpha and TCRbeta repertoires over time. Two young, previously healthy adult volunteers, one female and one male, were included in the cohort. General study outcomes and caveats: Clones that contracted from day 15 to 85 showed balanced CD4/CD8 phenotypes, whereas a second wave of clones that expanded from day 15 to 37 leaned towards CD4+. Contracting CD4+ clones appeared mostly in the CM and EM memory subsets, whereas CD8+ clones were enriched in EMRA. Some responding clones were detected in pre-infection memory, suggesting pre-existing cross-reactive memory T cells joined the SARS-CoV-2 response. The study included only a couple of mild cases, and larger cohorts that include severe cases with pre-infection samples were judged to be necessary. SARS-CoV-2 specificity of the second-wave clones peaking on day 37 was not confirmed.

PBMCs were isolated by Ficoll-Paque density gradient centrifugation. The source material was PBMCs or a T cell subset sorted from them (not recorded which). The receptor was derived from a man younger than 35 who had mild COVID-19 (a few samples of this study predate the infection). The sample titles of this study are shuffled in the database, so cell type and time point are left out; the donor was told from shared clones. The chain is encoded by TRBV6-4 joined to TRBJ2-1; the junction holds 12 bases that match TRBD2. CDR3 protein: CASSPSGGANEQFF. The base sequence is TGTGCCAGCAGCCCTAGCGGGGGGGCCAATGAGCAGTTCTTC.